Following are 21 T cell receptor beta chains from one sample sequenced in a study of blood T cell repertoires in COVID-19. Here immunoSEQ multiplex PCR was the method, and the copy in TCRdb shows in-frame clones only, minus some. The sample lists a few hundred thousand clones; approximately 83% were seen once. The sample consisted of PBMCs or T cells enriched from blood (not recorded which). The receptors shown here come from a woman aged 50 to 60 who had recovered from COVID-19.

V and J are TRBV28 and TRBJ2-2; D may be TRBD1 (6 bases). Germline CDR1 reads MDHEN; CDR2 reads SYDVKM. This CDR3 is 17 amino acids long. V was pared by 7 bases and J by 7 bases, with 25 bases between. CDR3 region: CASTPPRGTGRVGELFF. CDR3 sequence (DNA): TGTGCCAGCACCCCTCCAAGAGGCACAGGGAGAGTCGGGGAGCTGTTTTTT.

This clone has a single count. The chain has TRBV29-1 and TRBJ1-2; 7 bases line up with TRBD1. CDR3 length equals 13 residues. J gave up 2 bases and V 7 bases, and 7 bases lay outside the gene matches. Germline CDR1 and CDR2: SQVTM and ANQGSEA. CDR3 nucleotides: TGCAGCGGTAGTGACAGGGCCAACTATGGCTACACCTTC. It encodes CSGSDRANYGYTF.

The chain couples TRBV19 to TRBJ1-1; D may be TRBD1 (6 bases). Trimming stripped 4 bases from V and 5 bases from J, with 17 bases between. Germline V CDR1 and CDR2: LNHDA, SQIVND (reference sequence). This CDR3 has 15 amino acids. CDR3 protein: CASSSRKGGGTEAFF. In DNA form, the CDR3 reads TGTGCCAGTAGTAGCCGTAAAGGGGGTGGAACTGAAGCTTTCTTT.

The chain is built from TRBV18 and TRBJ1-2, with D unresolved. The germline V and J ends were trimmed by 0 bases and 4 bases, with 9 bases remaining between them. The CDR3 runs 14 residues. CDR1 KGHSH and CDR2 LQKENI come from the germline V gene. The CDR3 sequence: CASSPPAQFYGYTF. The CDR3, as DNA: TGTGCCAGCTCACCACCTGCCCAGTTCTATGGCTACACCTTC.

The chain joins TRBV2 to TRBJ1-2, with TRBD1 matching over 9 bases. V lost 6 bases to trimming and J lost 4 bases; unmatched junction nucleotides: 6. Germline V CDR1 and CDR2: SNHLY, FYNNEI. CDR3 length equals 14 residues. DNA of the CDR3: TGTGCCAGCAGAGGGACAGGGATAGGCTATGGCTACACCTTC. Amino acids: CASRGTGIGYGYTF.

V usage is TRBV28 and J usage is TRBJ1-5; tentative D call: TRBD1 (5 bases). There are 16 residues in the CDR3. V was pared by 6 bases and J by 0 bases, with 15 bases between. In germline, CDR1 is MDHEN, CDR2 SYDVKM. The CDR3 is CASRPAGINSNQPQHF. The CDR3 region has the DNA TGTGCCAGCAGGCCCGCAGGGATCAATAGCAATCAGCCCCAGCATTTT.

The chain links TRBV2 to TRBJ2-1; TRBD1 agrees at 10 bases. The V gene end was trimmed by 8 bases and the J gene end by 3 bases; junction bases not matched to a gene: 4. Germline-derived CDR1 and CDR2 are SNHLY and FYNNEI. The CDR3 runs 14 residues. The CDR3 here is CASGGTGVYNEQFF. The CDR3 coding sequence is TGTGCCAGCGGGGGGACAGGGGTCTACAATGAGCAGTTCTTC.

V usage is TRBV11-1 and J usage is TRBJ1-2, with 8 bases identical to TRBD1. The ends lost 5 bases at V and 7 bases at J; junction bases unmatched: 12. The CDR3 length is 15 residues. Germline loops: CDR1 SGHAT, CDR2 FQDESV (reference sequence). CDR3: CASSLTLGQVGGYTF. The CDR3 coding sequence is TGTGCCAGCAGCCTCACTCTGGGACAGGTCGGTGGCTACACCTTC.

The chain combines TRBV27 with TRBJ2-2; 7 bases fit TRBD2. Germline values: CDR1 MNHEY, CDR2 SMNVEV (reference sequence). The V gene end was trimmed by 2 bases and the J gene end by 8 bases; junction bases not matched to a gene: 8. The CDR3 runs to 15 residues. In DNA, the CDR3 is TGTGCCAGCAGTTTAGGGGCGGGAGCCCCGGGGGAGCTGTTTTTT. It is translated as CASSLGAGAPGELFF.

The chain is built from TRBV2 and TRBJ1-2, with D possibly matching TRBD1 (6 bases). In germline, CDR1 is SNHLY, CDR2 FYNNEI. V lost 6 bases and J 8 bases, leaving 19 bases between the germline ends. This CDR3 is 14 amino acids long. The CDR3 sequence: CASRASLGGWGYTF. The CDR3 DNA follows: TGTGCCAGCAGAGCAAGCCTAGGGGGTTGGGGCTACACCTTC.

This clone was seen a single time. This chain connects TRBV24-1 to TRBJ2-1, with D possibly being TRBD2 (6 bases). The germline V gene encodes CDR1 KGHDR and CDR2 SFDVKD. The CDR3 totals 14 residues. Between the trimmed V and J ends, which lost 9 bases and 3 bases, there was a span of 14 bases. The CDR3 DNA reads TGTGCCACCGTCGTCCGGGACTTCTACAATGAGCAGTTCTTC. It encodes CATVVRDFYNEQFF.

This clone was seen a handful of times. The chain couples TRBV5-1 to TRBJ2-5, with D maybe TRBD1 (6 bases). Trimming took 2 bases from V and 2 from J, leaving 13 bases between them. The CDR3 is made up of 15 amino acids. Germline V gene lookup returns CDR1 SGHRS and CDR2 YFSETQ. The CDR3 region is CASSFVGQLQETQYF. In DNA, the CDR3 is TGCGCCAGCAGCTTTGTGGGACAACTACAAGAGACCCAGTACTTC.

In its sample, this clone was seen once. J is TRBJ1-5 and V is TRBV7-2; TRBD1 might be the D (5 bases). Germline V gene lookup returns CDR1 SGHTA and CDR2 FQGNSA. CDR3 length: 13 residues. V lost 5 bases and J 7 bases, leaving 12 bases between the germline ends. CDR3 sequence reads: CASSEGRKQPQHF. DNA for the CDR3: TGTGCCAGCAGCGAGGGGAGGAAACAGCCCCAGCATTTT.

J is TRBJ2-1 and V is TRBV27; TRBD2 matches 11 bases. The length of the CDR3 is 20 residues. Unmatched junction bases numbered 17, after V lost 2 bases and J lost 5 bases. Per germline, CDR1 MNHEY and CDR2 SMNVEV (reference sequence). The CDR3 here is CASSLTRRTSGRYSDNEQFF. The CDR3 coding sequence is TGTGCCAGCAGTTTAACCCGGCGGACTAGCGGGCGATATTCGGACAATGAGCAGTTCTTC.

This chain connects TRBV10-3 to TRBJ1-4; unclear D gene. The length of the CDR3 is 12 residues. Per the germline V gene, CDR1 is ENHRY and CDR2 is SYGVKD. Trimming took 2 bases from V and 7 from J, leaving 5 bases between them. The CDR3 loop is CAISEEGEKLFF. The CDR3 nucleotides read TGTGCCATCAGTGAGGAGGGTGAAAAACTGTTTTTT.

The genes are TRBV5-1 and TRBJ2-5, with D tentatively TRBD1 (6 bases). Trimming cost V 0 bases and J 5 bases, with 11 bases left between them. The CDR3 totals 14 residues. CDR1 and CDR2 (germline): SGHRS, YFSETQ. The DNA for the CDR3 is TGCGCCAGCAGCTTGGGGGGCAGGGGCGAGACCCAGTACTTC. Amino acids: CASSLGGRGETQYF.

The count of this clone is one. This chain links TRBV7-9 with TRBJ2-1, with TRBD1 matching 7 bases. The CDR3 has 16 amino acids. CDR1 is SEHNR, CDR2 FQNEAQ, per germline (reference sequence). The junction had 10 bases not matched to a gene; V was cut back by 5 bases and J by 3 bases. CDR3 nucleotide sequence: TGTGCCAGCAGCCCCCCCGGGACAGATTACTACAATGAGCAGTTCTTC. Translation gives CASSPPGTDYYNEQFF.

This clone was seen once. In DNA form, the CDR3 reads TGTGCCAGCAGGTACAGGGTGGACTATGGCTACACCTTC. This encodes CASRYRVDYGYTF. This chain joins TRBV27 and TRBJ1-2, with D possibly being TRBD1 (6 bases). CDR3 length: 13 residues. Trimming cost V 6 bases and J 3 bases, with 11 bases left between them. Germline V CDR1 and CDR2: MNHEY, SMNVEV (reference sequence).

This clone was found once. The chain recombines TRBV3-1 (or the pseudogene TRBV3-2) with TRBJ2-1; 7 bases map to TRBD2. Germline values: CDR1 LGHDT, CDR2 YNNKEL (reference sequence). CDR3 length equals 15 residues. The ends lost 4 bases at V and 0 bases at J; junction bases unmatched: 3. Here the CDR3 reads CASSPAGSSYNEQFF. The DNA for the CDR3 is TGTGCCAGCAGCCCAGCGGGAAGCTCCTACAATGAGCAGTTCTTC.

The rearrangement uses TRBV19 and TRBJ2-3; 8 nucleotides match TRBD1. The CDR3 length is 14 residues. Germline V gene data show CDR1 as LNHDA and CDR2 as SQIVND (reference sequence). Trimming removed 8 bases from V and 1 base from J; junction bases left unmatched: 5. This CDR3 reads CASQTGEGTDTQYF. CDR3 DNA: TGTGCCAGTCAGACAGGGGAGGGCACAGATACGCAGTATTTT. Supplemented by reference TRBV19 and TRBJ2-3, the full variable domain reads DGGITQSPKYLFRKEGQNVTLSCEQNLNHDAMYWYRQDPGQGLRLIYYSQIVNDFQKGDIAEGYSVSREKKESFPLTVTSAQKNPTAFYLCASQTGEGTDTQYFGPGTRLTVL.

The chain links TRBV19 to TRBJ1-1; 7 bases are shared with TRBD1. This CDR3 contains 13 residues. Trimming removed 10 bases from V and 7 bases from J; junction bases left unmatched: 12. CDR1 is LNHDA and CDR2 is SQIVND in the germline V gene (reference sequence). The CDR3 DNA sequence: TGTGCCACCAACACAGGGGACGGGGATGAAGCTTTCTTT. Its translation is CATNTGDGDEAFF.